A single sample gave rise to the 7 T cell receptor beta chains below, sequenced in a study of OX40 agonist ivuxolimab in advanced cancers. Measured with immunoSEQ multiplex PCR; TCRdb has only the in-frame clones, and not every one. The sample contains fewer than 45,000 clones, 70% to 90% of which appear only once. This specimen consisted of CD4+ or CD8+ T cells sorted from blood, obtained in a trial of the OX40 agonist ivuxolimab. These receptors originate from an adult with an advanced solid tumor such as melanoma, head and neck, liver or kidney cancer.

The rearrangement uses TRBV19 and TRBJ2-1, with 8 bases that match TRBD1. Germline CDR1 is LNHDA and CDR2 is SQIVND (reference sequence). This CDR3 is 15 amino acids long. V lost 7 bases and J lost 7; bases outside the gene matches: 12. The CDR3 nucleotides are TGTGCCAGTACCCACCAGGGGGCTATGGGAAATGAGCAGTTCTTC. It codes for CASTHQGAMGNEQFF. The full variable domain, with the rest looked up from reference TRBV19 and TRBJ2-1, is DGGITQSPKYLFRKEGQNVTLSCEQNLNHDAMYWYRQDPGQGLRLIYYSQIVNDFQKGDIAEGYSVSREKKESFPLTVTSAQKNPTAFYLCASTHQGAMGNEQFFGPGTRLTVL.

CDR3 amino acids: CASSLSKLTGNTEAFF. Here the CDR3 DNA reads TGTGCCAGCAGCTTAAGCAAACTGACAGGGAACACTGAAGCTTTCTTT. The rearrangement joins TRBV7-3 to TRBJ1-1, with D perhaps TRBD1 (6 bases). Trimming removed 1 base from V and 1 base from J, with 13 bases in between. CDR1 is SGHTA and CDR2 is FQGTGA in the germline V gene. The CDR3 is made up of 16 amino acids. Full variable domain (rest looked up from reference TRBV7-3 and TRBJ1-1): GAGVSQTPSNKVTEKGKYVELRCDPISGHTALYWYRQSLGQGPEFLIYFQGTGAADDSGLPNDRFFAVRPEGSVSTLKIQRTERGDSAVYLCASSLSKLTGNTEAFFGQGTRLTVV.

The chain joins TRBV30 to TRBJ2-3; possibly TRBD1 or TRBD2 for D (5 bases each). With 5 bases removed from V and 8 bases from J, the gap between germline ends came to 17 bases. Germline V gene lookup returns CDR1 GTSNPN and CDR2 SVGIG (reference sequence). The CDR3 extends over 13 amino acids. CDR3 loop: CAWDLNWGSTQYF. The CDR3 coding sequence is TGTGCCTGGGACCTGAACTGGGGGTCTACGCAGTATTTT.

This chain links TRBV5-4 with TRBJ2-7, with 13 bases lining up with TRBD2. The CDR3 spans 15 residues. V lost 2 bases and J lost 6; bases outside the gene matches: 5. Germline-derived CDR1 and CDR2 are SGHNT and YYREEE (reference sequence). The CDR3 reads CASSFGLAGAGEQYF. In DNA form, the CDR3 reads TGTGCCAGCAGCTTCGGACTAGCGGGAGCTGGCGAGCAGTACTTC.

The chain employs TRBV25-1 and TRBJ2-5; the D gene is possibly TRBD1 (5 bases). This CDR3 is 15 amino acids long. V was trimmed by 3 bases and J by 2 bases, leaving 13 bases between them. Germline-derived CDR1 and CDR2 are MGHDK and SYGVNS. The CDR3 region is CASSDFDSLQETQYF. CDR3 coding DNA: TGTGCCAGCAGTGATTTCGACAGCCTACAAGAGACCCAGTACTTC.

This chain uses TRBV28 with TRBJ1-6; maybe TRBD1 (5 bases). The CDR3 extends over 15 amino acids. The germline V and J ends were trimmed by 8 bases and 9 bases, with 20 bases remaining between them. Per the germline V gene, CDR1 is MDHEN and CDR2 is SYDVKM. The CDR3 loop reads CASGIDSSEGSPLHF. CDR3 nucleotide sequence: TGTGCCAGCGGGATAGACAGTTCGGAAGGTTCACCCCTCCACTTT. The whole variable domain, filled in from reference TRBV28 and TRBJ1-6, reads DVKVTQSSRYLVKRTGEKVFLECVQDMDHENMFWYRQDPGLGLRLIYFSYDVKMKEKGDIPEGYSVSREKKERFSLILESASTNQTSMYLCASGIDSSEGSPLHFGNGTRLTVT.

CDR3 nucleotides: TGTGCCAGCAGCCACCTAGGCGGAAAAGAGACCCAGTACTTC. This translates into CASSHLGGKETQYF. The chain recombines TRBV6-1 with TRBJ2-5; no definite D call. The CDR3 contains 14 residues. The germline CDR1 and CDR2 sequences are MNHNS and SASEGT. The ends were cut back, 6 bases at V and 3 bases at J, with 14 bases in the middle.